Below are 17 T cell receptor beta chains sequenced from a single sample in a study of naive and memory T cell subsets. An equimolar mix of two oligonucleotides served as the beta constant-region primer for TRBC1 and TRBC2. Nested alpha and beta constant-region primers with the SP2 primer drove four PCR rounds on ligated cDNA. TCRdb re-called the UMI-ligation and nested PCR reads with MiXCR, one entry per CDR3 protein. The sample consists of roughly 130,000 distinct CDR3 sequences, roughly 36% of them appearing once. The sequencing input was central memory CD4+ T cells from blood. These receptors were collected from a human donor in good health.

The V gene is TRBV27, the J gene TRBJ2-5, with D unresolved. The CDR3 totals 15 residues. The V and J ends lost 5 bases and 0 bases respectively, with 13 bases between them. The V gene's germline CDR1 is MNHEY and CDR2 SMNVEV (reference sequence). Here the CDR3 reads CASSVAWADQETQYF. The CDR3 DNA sequence: TGTGCCAGCAGTGTGGCCTGGGCGGACCAAGAGACCCAGTACTTC.

This clonotype was observed a handful of times. V is TRBV28 and J is TRBJ2-2; the D is unclear. There are 12 residues in the CDR3. The germline V gene encodes CDR1 MDHEN and CDR2 SYDVKM. Deletions cut 5 bases from V and 7 bases from J, with 8 bases between. The CDR3, as DNA: TGTGCCAGCAGTCCCGGGCTCGGGGAGCTGTTTTTT. Protein product: CASSPGLGELFF.

There are a few counts of this clonotype. The V and J genes are TRBV11-2 and TRBJ2-4, with 8 bases fitting TRBD2. This CDR3 is 14 amino acids long. V shed 1 base and J 6 bases; nucleotides not matched to a gene: 2. CDR1 and CDR2 (germline): SGHAT, FQNNGV. The CDR3 spells CASSLGLAGNIQYF. The CDR3 region has the DNA TGTGCCAGCAGCTTAGGCCTAGCGGGAAACATTCAGTACTTC.

This clonotype has a count of ten or more. CDR3 sequence: CASSQGTILGYGYTF. The CDR3 region has the DNA TGCGCCAGCAGCCAAGGGACCATACTGGGGTATGGCTACACCTTC. The genes are TRBV4-3 and TRBJ1-2; no clear D gene. Germline V CDR1 and CDR2: LGHNA, YSLEER. This CDR3 has 15 residues. Between the trimmed V and J ends, which lost 1 base and 5 bases, there was a span of 14 bases.

The chain joins TRBV3-1 to TRBJ1-5; D remains unclear. Germline CDR1 reads LGHDT; CDR2 reads YNNKEL (reference sequence). There are 15 residues in the CDR3. The V end was cut by 0 bases, the J end by 2 bases, with 8 bases between. The CDR3 spells CASSQDRWGNQPQHF. The DNA for the CDR3 is TGTGCCAGCAGCCAAGATCGGTGGGGCAATCAGCCCCAGCATTTT.

This clonotype showed up just a few times. The chain is built from TRBV20-1 and TRBJ2-7; 9 bases are shared with TRBD2. The CDR3 extends over 17 amino acids. V dropped 4 bases and J dropped 1; count of bases not matched to a gene: 14. From germline, CDR1 is DFQATT and CDR2 SNEGSKA (reference sequence). The CDR3 region is CSATGLSGSVKSYEQYF. Here the CDR3 DNA reads TGCAGTGCTACCGGCCTTAGCGGGAGCGTAAAGTCCTACGAGCAGTACTTC.

The chain has TRBV19 and TRBJ2-1; 10 bases fit TRBD2. The CDR3 spans 15 residues. Germline-derived CDR1 and CDR2 are LNHDA and SQIVND (reference sequence). With 5 bases clipped from V and 10 bases from J, the junction kept 11 bases outside the gene matches. This chain's CDR3 is CASSAGTSVLNEQFF. The CDR3 bases are TGTGCCAGTAGTGCCGGGACTAGCGTTTTAAACGAGCAGTTCTTC.

J is TRBJ2-3 and V is TRBV7-3, with a possible D match to TRBD2 (7 bases). Trimming took off 5 bases at V and 8 bases at J, with 17 bases between the two ends. Per germline, CDR1 SGHTA and CDR2 FQGTGA. This CDR3 spans 14 amino acids. The CDR3 sequence is CASSPVGGLGTQYF. CDR3 nucleotides: TGTGCCAGCAGCCCCGTCGGGGGGCTTGGTACGCAGTATTTT.

This clonotype was seen ten or more times. V is TRBV2 and J is TRBJ2-7; D remains ambiguous. Germline CDR1 and CDR2: SNHLY and FYNNEI. The CDR3 has 12 amino acids. Trimming left V 4 bases short and J 3 bases short, with 7 bases between. In DNA form, the CDR3 reads TGTGCCAGCAGTGTAGAAAACTACGAGCAGTACTTC. Protein product: CASSVENYEQYF.

This clonotype was seen just once. The chain uses TRBV29-1 and TRBJ1-2; TRBD1 agrees at 8 bases. After removal of 7 bases from V and 6 bases from J, the junction contained 13 bases not matched to a gene. The CDR3 contains 14 residues. Looked up from germline, CDR1 is SQVTM and CDR2 is ANQGSEA. The CDR3 sequence: CSAGKGQGGHGYTF. The CDR3 DNA reads TGCAGCGCAGGCAAAGGACAGGGTGGCCATGGCTACACCTTC.

This clonotype was seen more than once but under ten times. The chain employs TRBV20-1 and TRBJ2-3, with 9 bases matching TRBD2. The CDR3 has 15 amino acids. In germline, CDR1 is DFQATT, CDR2 SNEGSKA (reference sequence). V lost 0 bases and J lost 2; bases outside the gene matches: 3. CDR3 bases: TGCAGTGCTAGAGATTTAGCGGGAGTCACAGATACGCAGTATTTT. Its protein product is CSARDLAGVTDTQYF.

The V gene is TRBV5-1, the J gene TRBJ1-4, with a possible D match to TRBD1 (5 bases). Trimming left V 1 base short and J 8 bases short, with 18 bases between. CDR3 length equals 16 residues. In germline, CDR1 is SGHRS, CDR2 YFSETQ. In DNA form, the CDR3 reads TGCGCCAGCAGCTTGCAACCGGGGCCCTTTGGGGAAAAACTGTTTTTT. Translation gives CASSLQPGPFGEKLFF.

This clonotype was observed a few times. The chain joins TRBV7-8 to TRBJ2-1; 7 bases agree with TRBD2. The CDR3 totals 15 residues. The germline V gene has CDR1 SGHVS and CDR2 FQNEAQ. The V and J ends lost 7 bases and 6 bases, in that order; junction bases with no gene match: 12. CDR3 sequence (DNA): TGTGCCAGCACCACCGGGAGACTAGCCCTCAATGAGCAGTTCTTC. Protein: CASTTGRLALNEQFF.

The V and J genes are TRBV10-3 and TRBJ2-7; TRBD2 might be the D (5 bases). The length of the CDR3 is 12 residues. Between the trimmed V and J ends, which lost 6 bases and 6 bases, there was a span of 12 bases. Germline CDR1 reads ENHRY; CDR2 reads SYGVKD. CDR3 DNA sequence: TGTGCCATCAGGGCAGAGGGCAGCGAGCAGTACTTC. Encoded protein: CAIRAEGSEQYF.

This clonotype was observed a handful of times. The J gene is TRBJ2-5, the V gene TRBV20-1, with D maybe TRBD1 (6 bases). The ends were cut back, 0 bases at V and 1 base at J, with 12 bases in the middle. Germline lookup yields CDR1 DFQATT and CDR2 SNEGSKA (reference sequence). CDR3 size: 15 residues. This CDR3 reads CSARDETGRQETQYF. Written as DNA, the CDR3 is TGCAGTGCTAGAGACGAAACAGGGCGCCAAGAGACCCAGTACTTC.

The CDR3 coding sequence is TGTGCCATTTGGGACAGGGGGAACTACGAGCAGTACTTC. Translating gives CAIWDRGNYEQYF. The J gene is TRBJ2-7, the V gene TRBV10-3; 11 bases are shared with TRBD1. Germline V CDR1 and CDR2: ENHRY, SYGVKD. The junction had 4 bases not matched to a gene; V was cut back by 9 bases and J by 3 bases. This CDR3 has 13 amino acids.

V is TRBV7-2 and J is TRBJ1-1, with D tentatively TRBD1 (6 bases). V was shortened by 0 bases and J by 5 bases, with 19 bases between the two germline ends. Germline V gives CDR1 SGHTA, CDR2 FQGNSA. CDR3 size: 17 residues. Here the CDR3 DNA reads TGTGCCAGCAGCTTAGCTTTGAGAGGGGGTGGGGGAACTGAAGCTTTCTTT. Translating gives CASSLALRGGGGTEAFF.